These T cell receptor beta chains were read from a single sample in a study of T cells in Graves' hyperthyroidism and ophthalmopathy. TCRdb analysed the multiplex PCR reads with MiXCR anew, one entry per CDR3 protein. The sample lists 550,000 to 600,000 distinct CDR3 sequences; approximately 16% were seen once. Sequenced sample: blood. Receptors originate from a woman younger than 35 with Graves' hyperthyroidism. CDR3s include the opening cysteine and the closing phenylalanine or tryptophan. The order of the fields is J gene, clone size, V gene, D gene, CDR3 protein, CDR3 DNA. A D gene is named only where the DNA matches it firmly. The size entry is marked missing in some rows and otherwise reads once, few, many or a size class.

j_call: TRBJ2-7; clone_size: many; v_call: TRBV12-3/TRBV12-4; d_call: TRBD2; cdr3_aa: CASSLRGAASGRPYEQYF; cdr3_nt: TGTGCCAGCAGTTTGCGGGGGGCGGCTAGCGGGAGGCCCTACGAGCAGTACTTC
j_call: TRBJ2-2; clone_size: -; v_call: TRBV7-9; d_call: -; cdr3_aa: CASSAGVRRETANTGELFF; cdr3_nt: TGTGCCAGCAGCGCAGGGGTGAGACGGGAGACCGCGAACACCGGGGAGCTGTTTTTT
j_call: TRBJ2-3; clone_size: few; v_call: TRBV5-1; d_call: TRBD2; cdr3_aa: CASSVLAGGPGATQYF; cdr3_nt: TGCGCCAGCAGCGTATTAGCGGGGGGGCCTGGAGCTACGCAGTATTTT
j_call: TRBJ1-6; clone_size: many; v_call: TRBV2; d_call: -; cdr3_aa: CASSRTYNSPLHF; cdr3_nt: TGTGCCAGCTCAAGAACCTATAATTCACCCCTCCACTTT
j_call: TRBJ1-1; clone_size: many; v_call: TRBV15; d_call: -; cdr3_aa: CATSRERTLEAFF; cdr3_nt: TGTGCCACCAGCAGAGAGCGGACACTTGAAGCTTTCTTT
j_call: TRBJ2-3; clone_size: few; v_call: TRBV2; d_call: TRBD2; cdr3_aa: CASTWGAGGVDTQYF; cdr3_nt: TGTGCCAGCACGTGGGGGGCGGGGGGGGTGGATACGCAGTATTTT
j_call: TRBJ2-2; clone_size: many; v_call: TRBV2; d_call: TRBD2; cdr3_aa: CASRPTSGYTGELFF; cdr3_nt: TGTGCCAGCAGACCGACTAGCGGCTACACCGGGGAGCTGTTTTTT
j_call: TRBJ1-4; clone_size: -; v_call: TRBV19; d_call: TRBD1; cdr3_aa: CASSSGTGDARKLFF; cdr3_nt: TGTGCCAGTAGTTCCGGGACAGGGGACGCACGGAAACTGTTTTTT
j_call: TRBJ2-7; clone_size: -; v_call: TRBV10-1; d_call: TRBD1; cdr3_aa: CASSETRDRTYEQYF; cdr3_nt: TGCGCCAGCAGTGAGACCCGGGACAGAACCTACGAGCAGTACTTC
j_call: TRBJ2-1; clone_size: -; v_call: TRBV20-1; d_call: TRBD2; cdr3_aa: CSARPWRGGLNEQFF; cdr3_nt: TGCAGTGCTAGACCCTGGCGGGGGGGCCTTAATGAGCAGTTCTTC
j_call: TRBJ2-1; clone_size: few; v_call: TRBV7-7; d_call: TRBD1; cdr3_aa: CASSTSPGQGYNEQFF; cdr3_nt: TGTGCTAGCAGCACCTCCCCGGGACAGGGGTACAATGAGCAGTTCTTC
j_call: TRBJ1-2; clone_size: many; v_call: TRBV11-3; d_call: TRBD1; cdr3_aa: CASSLGTGGPYGYTF; cdr3_nt: TGTGCCAGCAGCTTAGGGACAGGGGGTCCCTATGGCTACACCTTC
j_call: TRBJ2-7; clone_size: many; v_call: TRBV6-9; d_call: TRBD2; cdr3_aa: CASSYGTSGSYEQYF; cdr3_nt: TGTGCCAGCAGTTATGGGACTAGCGGGAGTTACGAGCAGTACTTC
j_call: TRBJ1-2; clone_size: -; v_call: TRBV5-1; d_call: -; cdr3_aa: CASSLASDRLYGYTF; cdr3_nt: TGCGCCAGCAGCTTGGCCTCGGACCGCCTCTATGGCTACACCTTC
j_call: TRBJ1-6; clone_size: -; v_call: TRBV11-2; d_call: -; cdr3_aa: CASSLVGINSPLHF; cdr3_nt: TGTGCCAGCAGCTTAGTCGGGATCAATTCACCCCTCCACTTT
j_call: TRBJ2-3; clone_size: few; v_call: TRBV2; d_call: TRBD2; cdr3_aa: CASSGRITDTQYF; cdr3_nt: TGTGCCAGCAGCGGGAGGATCACAGATACGCAGTATTTT
j_call: TRBJ1-1; clone_size: few; v_call: TRBV29-1; d_call: -; cdr3_aa: CSALRNTEAFF; cdr3_nt: TGCAGCGCCCTCAGGAACACTGAAGCTTTCTTT
j_call: TRBJ1-3; clone_size: -; v_call: TRBV20-1; d_call: TRBD1; cdr3_aa: CSAYSGQGGNTIYF; cdr3_nt: TGCAGTGCCTACTCGGGACAGGGAGGAAACACCATATATTTT
j_call: TRBJ2-5; clone_size: -; v_call: TRBV7-9; d_call: -; cdr3_aa: CASSLPSGRDHQETQYF; cdr3_nt: TGTGCCAGCAGCTTACCCTCAGGAAGGGACCACCAAGAGACCCAGTACTTC
j_call: TRBJ1-2; clone_size: -; v_call: TRBV4-2; d_call: -; cdr3_aa: CASSQDQGSTYYGYTF; cdr3_nt: TGTGCCAGCAGCCAAGACCAGGGGTCGACTTACTATGGCTACACCTTC
j_call: TRBJ2-4; clone_size: few; v_call: TRBV24-1; d_call: -; cdr3_aa: CATSDPRGRNIQYF; cdr3_nt: TGTGCCACCAGTGACCCCAGGGGTAGAAACATTCAGTACTTC
j_call: TRBJ1-2; clone_size: -; v_call: TRBV4-3; d_call: -; cdr3_aa: CASSQALRENYGYTF; cdr3_nt: TGCGCCAGCAGCCAAGCTTTACGGGAGAACTATGGCTACACCTTC
j_call: TRBJ2-7; clone_size: few; v_call: TRBV10-2; d_call: TRBD2; cdr3_aa: CASTTSGRSYEQYF; cdr3_nt: TGCGCCAGCACGACTAGCGGGCGCTCCTACGAGCAGTACTTC
j_call: TRBJ1-5; clone_size: many; v_call: TRBV5-8; d_call: -; cdr3_aa: CASSLGDTPVQPQHF; cdr3_nt: TGTGCCAGCAGCTTGGGAGACACGCCCGTTCAGCCCCAGCATTTT
j_call: TRBJ2-1; clone_size: few; v_call: TRBV4-2; d_call: -; cdr3_aa: CASSQEGASSNEQFF; cdr3_nt: TGTGCCAGCAGCCAAGAAGGGGCTAGCAGCAATGAGCAGTTCTTC
j_call: TRBJ2-5; clone_size: -; v_call: TRBV3-1; d_call: TRBD2; cdr3_aa: CASSQDPSSGVSNPDF; cdr3_nt: TGTGCCAGCAGCCAAGATCCGTCCAGCGGGGTCTCCAATCCAGACTTC
j_call: TRBJ1-1; clone_size: -; v_call: TRBV11-2; d_call: TRBD1; cdr3_aa: CASKKQGAVEAFF; cdr3_nt: TGTGCCAGCAAGAAACAGGGGGCTGTTGAAGCTTTCTTT
j_call: TRBJ2-2; clone_size: many; v_call: TRBV2; d_call: TRBD2; cdr3_aa: CASMGLRGATGELFF; cdr3_nt: TGTGCCAGCATGGGTTTGCGGGGGGCCACCGGGGAGCTGTTTTTT
j_call: TRBJ2-5; clone_size: many; v_call: TRBV2; d_call: TRBD2; cdr3_aa: CASSGGGGMQETQYF; cdr3_nt: TGTGCCAGCAGTGGTGGCGGGGGGATGCAAGAGACCCAGTACTTC
j_call: TRBJ1-2; clone_size: -; v_call: TRBV5-4; d_call: TRBD1; cdr3_aa: CASSVGTGGYGYTF; cdr3_nt: TGTGCCAGCAGCGTGGGGACAGGGGGCTATGGCTACACCTTC
j_call: TRBJ2-5; clone_size: few; v_call: TRBV6-1; d_call: -; cdr3_aa: CASSAQDIGETQYF; cdr3_nt: TGTGCCAGCTCGGCGCAAGATATCGGGGAGACCCAGTACTTC
j_call: TRBJ1-1; clone_size: many; v_call: TRBV11-2; d_call: TRBD1; cdr3_aa: CASSPLGTVNTEAFF; cdr3_nt: TGTGCCAGCAGCCCGCTTGGGACAGTGAACACTGAAGCTTTCTTT
j_call: TRBJ1-5; clone_size: -; v_call: TRBV18; d_call: -; cdr3_aa: CASSLKAGTDQPQHF; cdr3_nt: TGTGCCAGCTCACTAAAGGCGGGGACGGATCAGCCCCAGCATTTT
j_call: TRBJ2-1; clone_size: many; v_call: TRBV30; d_call: -; cdr3_aa: CAWSVLSDYNEQFF; cdr3_nt: TGTGCCTGGAGTGTACTAAGTGACTACAATGAGCAGTTCTTC
j_call: TRBJ2-7; clone_size: -; v_call: TRBV7-9; d_call: -; cdr3_aa: CASRPATGSYEQYF; cdr3_nt: TGTGCCAGCAGGCCCGCAACAGGGTCCTACGAGCAGTACTTC
j_call: TRBJ2-1; clone_size: -; v_call: TRBV11-3; d_call: -; cdr3_aa: CASSRDHSYNEQFF; cdr3_nt: TGTGCCAGCAGTCGGGACCACTCCTACAATGAGCAGTTCTTC
j_call: TRBJ1-5; clone_size: many; v_call: TRBV27; d_call: -; cdr3_aa: CASSPDRLIAPQHF; cdr3_nt: TGTGCCAGCAGTCCCGACAGGCTAATTGCGCCCCAGCATTTT
j_call: TRBJ2-7; clone_size: few; v_call: TRBV5-1; d_call: -; cdr3_aa: CASSPGPTRYEQYF; cdr3_nt: TGCGCCAGCAGCCCGGGACCGACCCGGTACGAGCAGTACTTC
j_call: TRBJ2-5; clone_size: many; v_call: TRBV9; d_call: TRBD2; cdr3_aa: CASSEGLSGGAGWQETQYF; cdr3_nt: TGTGCCAGCAGCGAGGGGCTGAGCGGGGGGGCGGGATGGCAAGAGACCCAGTACTTC
j_call: TRBJ2-3; clone_size: -; v_call: TRBV20-1; d_call: -; cdr3_aa: CSATTGSTDTQYF; cdr3_nt: TGCAGTGCTACGACAGGATCCACAGATACGCAGTATTTT
j_call: TRBJ1-3; clone_size: few; v_call: TRBV2; d_call: TRBD1; cdr3_aa: CASRTGGGSGNTIYF; cdr3_nt: TGTGCCAGCAGGACAGGGGGAGGCTCTGGAAACACCATATATTTT
j_call: TRBJ2-7; clone_size: many; v_call: TRBV20-1; d_call: -; cdr3_aa: CSASCRRSEPYEQYF; cdr3_nt: TGCAGTGCTAGTTGTCGGCGGAGTGAGCCCTACGAGCAGTACTTC
j_call: TRBJ2-1; clone_size: many; v_call: TRBV20-1; d_call: -; cdr3_aa: CSATLGSHYNEQFF; cdr3_nt: TGCAGTGCTACCCTAGGAAGTCACTACAATGAGCAGTTCTTC
j_call: TRBJ2-5; clone_size: many; v_call: TRBV7-2; d_call: TRBD1; cdr3_aa: CASSPLLDREETQYF; cdr3_nt: TGTGCCAGCAGCCCACTTCTAGACAGGGAAGAGACCCAGTACTTC
j_call: TRBJ2-7; clone_size: many; v_call: TRBV24-1; d_call: -; cdr3_aa: CATSDAGASYEQYF; cdr3_nt: TGTGCCACCAGTGATGCAGGGGCCTCCTACGAGCAGTACTTC
j_call: TRBJ2-2; clone_size: -; v_call: TRBV4-3; d_call: TRBD2; cdr3_aa: CASSQGIAGGTNTGELFF; cdr3_nt: TGCGCCAGCAGCCAGGGAATAGCGGGGGGCACGAACACCGGGGAGCTGTTTTTT
j_call: TRBJ2-7; clone_size: many; v_call: TRBV5-1; d_call: -; cdr3_aa: CASSLEEALEQYF; cdr3_nt: TGCGCCAGCAGCTTGGAGGAGGCGCTCGAGCAGTACTTC
j_call: TRBJ1-6; clone_size: -; v_call: TRBV28; d_call: -; cdr3_aa: CASSYRPGQGLYNSPLHF; cdr3_nt: TGTGCCAGCAGCTATCGCCCGGGGCAGGGCCTCTATAATTCACCCCTCCACTTT
j_call: TRBJ2-2; clone_size: few; v_call: TRBV29-1; d_call: -; cdr3_aa: CSVALSGAITGELFF; cdr3_nt: TGCAGCGTTGCCCTCTCCGGGGCGATCACCGGGGAGCTGTTTTTT
j_call: TRBJ1-5; clone_size: -; v_call: TRBV7-3; d_call: -; cdr3_aa: CASSSGPPQHF; cdr3_nt: TGTGCCAGCAGCAGCGGCCCGCCCCAGCATTTT
j_call: TRBJ1-1; clone_size: many; v_call: TRBV6-1; d_call: TRBD1; cdr3_aa: CASNTDRTGSTEAFF; cdr3_nt: TGTGCCAGCAATACTGACAGGACAGGGAGTACTGAAGCTTTCTTT
j_call: TRBJ2-6; clone_size: -; v_call: TRBV6-5; d_call: -; cdr3_aa: CASSWSGANVLTF; cdr3_nt: TGTGCCAGCAGTTGGTCTGGGGCCAACGTCCTGACTTTC
j_call: TRBJ2-3; clone_size: few; v_call: TRBV18; d_call: TRBD2; cdr3_aa: CASSTAGVRDTQYF; cdr3_nt: TGTGCCAGCTCAACCGCGGGAGTTCGAGATACGCAGTATTTT
j_call: TRBJ2-7; clone_size: many; v_call: TRBV27; d_call: TRBD1; cdr3_aa: CASSDWDRVSYEQYF; cdr3_nt: TGTGCCAGCAGTGACTGGGACAGGGTCTCCTACGAGCAGTACTTC
j_call: TRBJ2-3; clone_size: many; v_call: TRBV20-1; d_call: TRBD2; cdr3_aa: CSARAIGGGDTQYF; cdr3_nt: TGCAGTGCTAGAGCTATCGGGGGGGGAGATACGCAGTATTTT
j_call: TRBJ2-2; clone_size: few; v_call: TRBV20-1; d_call: TRBD2; cdr3_aa: CSASREGLGGELFF; cdr3_nt: TGCAGTGCTAGTCGGGAGGGCCTTGGCGGGGAGCTGTTTTTT
j_call: TRBJ2-5; clone_size: once; v_call: TRBV19; d_call: -; cdr3_aa: CASSIQRQETQYF; cdr3_nt: TGTGCCAGTAGTATCCAGAGACAAGAGACCCAGTACTTC
j_call: TRBJ2-1; clone_size: many; v_call: TRBV24-1; d_call: -; cdr3_aa: CATSDSTGPSYNEQFF; cdr3_nt: TGTGCCACCAGTGATTCAACAGGGCCCTCCTACAATGAGCAGTTCTTC
j_call: TRBJ2-2; clone_size: -; v_call: TRBV5-8; d_call: TRBD1; cdr3_aa: CASRLRDREGGELFF; cdr3_nt: TGTGCCAGCAGGCTCCGGGACAGGGAGGGCGGGGAGCTGTTTTTT
j_call: TRBJ2-1; clone_size: many; v_call: TRBV28; d_call: -; cdr3_aa: CASSIRVTVYNEQFF; cdr3_nt: TGTGCCAGCAGTATCAGGGTGACGGTTTACAATGAGCAGTTCTTC